These T cell receptor beta chains were read from a single sample in a study of T cell responses to AZD1222 COVID-19 vaccine. Sequencing was performed with immunoSEQ multiplex PCR; in TCRdb, only in-frame clones are kept and a portion is missing. The sample lists about 150,000 clones; more than 85% were seen once. This specimen consisted of peripheral blood, obtained on day 0 of AZD1222 vaccination. The receptors originated from an adult in good health. Both conserved end residues are part of each CDR3. The order of the fields is V gene, D gene, J gene, clone size, CDR3 protein, CDR3 DNA. A D gene is named only where the DNA matches it firmly. Clone size is shown for a subset of rows, as once, few, many or a class of expanded clone.

>TRBV27|NA|TRBJ2-1|NA
CASSFETRTYNEQFF
TGTGCCAGCAGTTTCGAGACTCGAACCTACAATGAGCAGTTCTTC
>TRBV28|TRBD2|TRBJ2-2|NA
CASSQSSGSDTGELFF
TGTGCCAGCAGCCAAAGTAGCGGGTCGGACACCGGGGAGCTGTTTTTT
>TRBV19|NA|TRBJ1-2|NA
CASSIGPGNYGYTF
TGTGCCAGTAGTATAGGGCCGGGCAACTATGGCTACACCTTC
>TRBV29-1|NA|TRBJ1-3|NA
CSGPDRYSGNTIYF
TGCAGTGGTCCGGACAGATACTCTGGAAACACCATATATTTT
>TRBV14|NA|TRBJ2-7|NA
CASSPLTGPVEQYF
TGTGCCAGCAGCCCCCTGACAGGTCCGGTGGAGCAGTACTTC
>TRBV3-1/TRBV3-2|NA|TRBJ1-2|once
CASSQELGGYGYTF
TGTGCCAGCAGCCAAGAGTTGGGGGGTTATGGCTACACCTTC
>TRBV12-3/TRBV12-4|NA|TRBJ2-5|NA
CASSFRVGETQYF
TGTGCCAGCAGTTTCAGGGTTGGAGAGACCCAGTACTTC
>TRBV11-2|TRBD1|TRBJ1-6|once
CASSRDRGLGNSPLHF
TGTGCCAGCAGCCGAGACAGGGGTTTGGGGAATTCACCCCTCCACTTT
>TRBV19|NA|TRBJ1-2|NA
CASSIRGISGYTF
TGTGCCAGTAGTATCCGCGGGATTTCGGGCTACACCTTC
>TRBV24-1|TRBD1|TRBJ2-1|once
CATSDRVTGAGHEQFF
TGTGCCACCAGTGATCGTGTGACAGGGGCAGGGCATGAGCAGTTCTTC
>TRBV28|NA|TRBJ1-6|NA
CASKFALINSPLHF
TGTGCCAGCAAGTTCGCCCTTATCAACTCACCCCTCCACTTT
>TRBV5-1|TRBD1|TRBJ2-7|NA
CASRTTGSEQYF
TGCGCCAGCAGAACGACAGGGTCGGAGCAGTACTTC
>TRBV5-5|NA|TRBJ2-1|NA
CASSLWGEEYNEQFF
TGTGCCAGCAGCTTGTGGGGGGAAGAGTACAATGAGCAGTTCTTC
>TRBV10-3|TRBD2|TRBJ2-1|NA
CAISDELAGRVFF
TGTGCCATCAGTGATGAACTAGCGGGTCGGGTGTTCTTC
>TRBV10-3|NA|TRBJ2-7|once
CAISEPSRQVYEQYF
TGTGCCATCAGTGAGCCCAGTCGACAGGTCTACGAGCAGTACTTC
>TRBV18|TRBD2|TRBJ2-3|NA
CASSSLAGASTDTQYF
TGTGCCAGCTCATCTCTAGCGGGAGCTAGCACAGATACGCAGTATTTT
>TRBV5-1|NA|TRBJ2-5|NA
CASRFPPVQGHIGETQYF
TGCGCCAGCAGATTTCCGCCCGTACAGGGTCACATCGGGGAGACCCAGTACTTC
>TRBV19|TRBD1|TRBJ1-3|NA
CASSATTTGAGNTIYF
TGTGCCAGTAGTGCCACCACTACAGGGGCTGGAAACACCATATATTTT
>TRBV11-2|NA|TRBJ1-2|NA
CASSSPRTGVGGYTF
TGTGCCAGCAGCTCCCCCCGCACAGGCGTGGGTGGCTACACCTTC
>TRBV18|NA|TRBJ1-2|NA
CASSPYSYETYGYTF
TGTGCCAGCTCACCTTATTCGTACGAGACTTATGGCTACACCTTC
>TRBV7-9|NA|TRBJ2-5|NA
CASSPTSKRETQYF
TGTGCCAGCAGTCCAACTAGCAAGCGAGAGACCCAGTACTTC
>TRBV7-9|NA|TRBJ1-5|NA
CASSLGFGTQHQPQHF
TGTGCCAGCAGCTTAGGATTTGGGACACAACATCAGCCCCAGCATTTT
>TRBV11-3|TRBD1|TRBJ1-2|NA
CASSSQDRAGYTF
TGTGCCAGCAGCTCCCAGGACAGGGCTGGCTACACCTTC
>TRBV5-4|NA|TRBJ1-1|NA
CASSLGGGGNTEAFF
TGTGCCAGCAGCCTTGGCGGGGGCGGGAACACTGAAGCTTTCTTT
>TRBV6-5|TRBD2|TRBJ2-7|NA
CASSYGGTTYEQYF
TGTGCCAGCAGTTACGGGGGGACTACCTACGAGCAGTACTTC
>TRBV30|TRBD1|TRBJ1-2|NA
CAWSGDRAYGYTF
TGTGCCTGGAGCGGGGACAGGGCCTATGGCTACACCTTC
>TRBV5-6|NA|TRBJ1-2|NA
CASSPDSYGYTF
TGTGCCAGCAGCCCGGACAGCTATGGCTACACCTTC
>TRBV10-3|NA|TRBJ2-2|NA
CAISLSTANTGELFF
TGTGCCATCAGCCTATCGACAGCGAACACCGGGGAGCTGTTTTTT
>TRBV3-1/TRBV3-2|TRBD2|TRBJ2-1|NA
CASSQARLAGVREQFF
TGTGCCAGCAGCCAAGCAAGGCTAGCGGGCGTTCGGGAGCAGTTCTTC
>TRBV7-3|TRBD2|TRBJ2-3|NA
CASSGTSGSLDTQYF
TGTGCCAGCAGCGGGACTAGCGGGAGCCTAGATACGCAGTATTTT
>TRBV5-8|NA|TRBJ2-2|NA
CASSFGRGTGELFF
TGTGCCAGCAGCTTTGGCAGGGGCACCGGGGAGCTGTTTTTT
>TRBV6-4|NA|TRBJ2-1|NA
CASSDEGGNEQFF
TGTGCCAGCAGTGACGAGGGGGGCAATGAGCAGTTCTTC
>TRBV4-1|NA|TRBJ2-1|NA
CASSQGTGANEQFF
TGCGCCAGCAGCCAAGGAACGGGAGCGAATGAGCAGTTCTTC
>TRBV19|NA|TRBJ2-2|NA
CASSIQGLNTGELFF
TGTGCCAGTAGTATTCAGGGCCTGAACACCGGGGAGCTGTTTTTT
>TRBV27|NA|TRBJ2-7|NA
CASRPGTVSYEQYF
TGTGCCAGCAGGCCCGGGACGGTGAGCTACGAGCAGTACTTC
>TRBV20-1|TRBD2|TRBJ2-1|NA
CSASILAGNYEQFF
TGCAGTGCTAGTATTCTAGCGGGAAACTATGAGCAGTTCTTC
>TRBV4-1|NA|TRBJ2-1|NA
CASSQALGGLTHNEQFF
TGCGCCAGCAGCCAAGCCCTGGGGGGCCTTACTCACAATGAGCAGTTCTTC
>TRBV5-4|NA|TRBJ2-1|NA
CASSLGGSGTYNEQFF
TGTGCCAGCAGCTTGGGAGGGTCGGGGACCTACAATGAGCAGTTCTTC
>TRBV27|TRBD1|TRBJ2-2|NA
CASSLADRVETGELFF
TGTGCCAGCAGTTTGGCCGACAGGGTTGAGACCGGGGAGCTGTTTTTT
>TRBV9|TRBD2|TRBJ2-1|once
CASSVAFAGGPLDEQFF
TGTGCCAGCAGCGTAGCTTTCGCGGGAGGGCCGTTGGATGAGCAGTTCTTC
>TRBV28|NA|TRBJ2-7|NA
CASSPLGRSSYEQYF
TGTGCCAGCAGTCCTCTTGGACGGAGCTCCTACGAGCAGTACTTC